The next 5 T cell receptor beta chains were all read from a single sample in a study of OX40 agonist ivuxolimab in advanced cancers. Only in-frame clones appear in the TCRdb table, and some are missing; sequencing was by immunoSEQ multiplex PCR. This table has about 60,000 clones, 86% appearing once. The sample in question was CD4+ or CD8+ T cells sorted from blood, obtained in a trial of the OX40 agonist ivuxolimab. Source of these receptors: an adult with an advanced solid tumor such as melanoma, head and neck, liver or kidney cancer.

The genes are TRBV5-1 and TRBJ2-7, with 7 bases identical to TRBD1. V was pared by 3 bases and J by 2 bases, with 8 bases of the junction left unmatched. Germline CDR1 SGHRS, CDR2 YFSETQ. CDR3 length equals 15 residues. In nucleotides, the CDR3 is TGCGCCAGCAGCTCGCAGCCGGGACAGCCCTACGAGCAGTACTTC. Amino acid sequence: CASSSQPGQPYEQYF.

The V and J genes are TRBV5-1 and TRBJ2-5; D may be TRBD1 or TRBD2 (5 bases each). This CDR3 contains 12 residues. The V gene lost 5 bases and the J gene lost 5 bases, with 10 bases spanning the gap. The germline V gene encodes CDR1 SGHRS and CDR2 YFSETQ. CDR3 sequence (DNA): TGCGCCAGCAGTAGAGAGGGGGAGACCCAGTACTTC. This sequence encodes CASSREGETQYF.

The V and J genes are TRBV6-5 and TRBJ2-5; D may be TRBD2 (5 bases). V was trimmed by 0 bases and J by 5 bases, leaving 16 bases between them. Germline lookup yields CDR1 MNHEY and CDR2 SVGAGI. The CDR3 is 16 residues long. The CDR3 DNA sequence: TGTGCCAGCAGTTACTCGAGTTATTCACGGAGGGAGACCCAGTACTTC. Encoded protein: CASSYSSYSRRETQYF.

V is TRBV18 and J is TRBJ2-6; D gene unclear. Germline V gives CDR1 KGHSH, CDR2 LQKENI. The CDR3 covers 16 residues. Deletions cut 2 bases from V and 1 base from J, with 9 bases between. The DNA of the CDR3 is TGTGCCAGCTCACCAGGCCTGAGATCTGGGGCCAACGTCCTGACTTTC. Protein product: CASSPGLRSGANVLTF.

As regards this clone: Within the sample, other DNA sequences also encode this same CDR3. The genes are TRBV28 and TRBJ2-2; 9 nucleotides line up with TRBD1. CDR3 size: 17 residues. The V segment lost 5 bases and the J segment 4 bases; nucleotides outside the gene matches: 11. Germline V CDR1 and CDR2: MDHEN, SYDVKM. CDR3: CASSLIQGARGTGELFF. The CDR3 DNA sequence: TGTGCCAGCAGTCTTATACAGGGGGCTCGGGGCACCGGGGAGCTGTTTTTT.